This TCR beta chain was captured in a study of T cells in Graves' hyperthyroidism and ophthalmopathy. Overall study results and limits: Ophthalmopathy and stable hyperthyroidism were told apart by a 13 V-J model.

TCR beta CDR3 sequences were amplified from RNA transcripts. A first-round RT-PCR of the TCR CDR3 used the HTBI primer set. TCRdb analysed the multiplex PCR reads with MiXCR anew, one entry per CDR3 protein. The table records over 250,000 distinct CDR3 sequences, around 15% of them present only once. This clonotype was picked up many times. Antigen: not known. V was cut by 4 bases and J by 0 bases, with 12 bases left in between. Germline CDR1 MNHEY, CDR2 SVGEGT. The CDR3 has 15 residues. Sequencing input: blood. This receptor was obtained from a woman aged 55 to 70 with Graves' ophthalmopathy. The chain combines TRBV6-2 or TRBV6-3 with TRBJ1-2; D gene uncertain. CDR3 amino acids: CASSSPDTSNYGYTF. The CDR3 DNA reads as TGTGCCAGCAGTTCTCCTGATACATCTAACTATGGCTACACCTTC.